This TCR beta chain was documented in a study of TIL therapy for anti-PD-1-resistant metastatic lung cancer (dated by TCRdb to the early 2020s). About the full investigation: Tumors were collected before any PD-1/PD-L1 blockade, after which patients were given nivolumab, and patients who progressed were given lymphodepletion, an infusion of expanded TIL and IL-2. T cell receptor beta sequencing of tumor and peripheral blood was used to follow clonotypes across the tumor, the expanded TIL product and serial blood samples. The cohort was composed predominantly of lung adenocarcinoma, with a few EGFR-mutant and two ALK-rearranged tumors included, and half of patients were identified as current or former smokers. A median age of around 58 years (range about 38-75) and a median tumor PD-L1 proportion score of roughly 5.8% were recorded among enrolled patients. A median non-synonymous tumor mutation burden of over 1.2 mutations per megabase was determined across the cohort by whole-exome sequencing. The study at large found these results: The study protocol defined all tumor marker inferences as exploratory. Infused TIL clonotypes partially replaced the baseline peripheral repertoire then decayed over months, with no apparent association between persistence and response. Generalizability was limited because the cohort was highly selected, with more treatment-naive, never-smoker and oncogene-addicted patients included than is typical.

TCR beta CDR3 regions were amplified from genomic DNA by bias-controlled multiplex PCR with the immunoSEQ v3 hsTCRB kit. TCR libraries were sequenced on an Illumina NextSeq 500 to 1.5 million to 2 million read pairs for survey level or roughly 5-6.5 million for deep level. The authors' analysis ran thus. V, D and J genes were assigned, non-productive sequences were removed, and clonality was reported by immunoSEQ Analyzer software. Repertoires of infused TIL and blood were compared using productive Simpson clonality and the Morisita overlap index of productive TRB rearrangements. For each clone in blood, the absolute clonotype count was estimated by multiplying the lymphocyte count by the CD3+ fraction and by the clone's productive frequency. TCRdb retrieved this table from immuneACCESS and kept in-frame rearrangements only. Not all clones are present; in checked studies, unresolved V genes account for under half, and no reason is known for the remainder. V and J calls and clone size come straight from that table; D and trimming were deduced from the DNA. The sample table holds 52,000 or so clones, of which more than 80% were seen once. The ten largest clonotypes hold roughly 3% of the sample.

The time point label on this specimen signifies: pre-treatment sample, taken before nivolumab and TIL therapy. A phase I trial run at two centers enrolled adults with stage 4 NSCLC between late 2017 and early 2020. Samples were obtained from a single-arm, open-label phase I trial in which tumor-infiltrating lymphocyte therapy with nivolumab was evaluated in advanced non-small cell lung cancer. Blood mononuclear cells from EDTA tubes were isolated by Ficoll gradient, snap-frozen as pellets, and DNA was extracted with a Qiagen mini-prep kit. As for this clone: Its specific antigen is unknown. Nothing much larger sits one base from this clone, and base qualities are not available.

Inclusive of the bounding cysteine and phenylalanine, the CDR3 is 13 residues long. This entry keeps only the CDR3 DNA: 39 bases, framed from base 1. V loses 1 base, J loses 8 bases, and the germline ends lie 12 bases apart. The germline V gene gives CDR1 as SGHDT and CDR2 as YYEEEE. The sample in question was blood, obtained at baseline. The sequence was collected from a person aged 25 to 85 with non-small cell lung cancer. Recombination connected TRBV5-6 to TRBJ1-2, with the D gene call left open. Here the CDR3 is given as CASSLPPPVGYTF. The DNA is TGTGCCAGCAGCTTGCCGCCACCGGTGGGCTACACCTTC.